Shown below are 24 T cell receptor beta chains from a single sample sequenced in a study of radiotherapy plus CTLA-4 blockade in lung cancer. TCRdb keeps only in-frame clones here, not all; method: immunoSEQ multiplex PCR. The sample carries about 86,000 clones, 83% recorded once. Sequences were derived from peripheral blood, sampled from a patient treated with radiotherapy plus ipilimumab. These receptor sequences come from a human donor with non-small cell lung cancer who had stable disease on radiotherapy plus ipilimumab.

This sequence joins TRBV28 and TRBJ2-3; TRBD2 agrees at 11 bases. The CDR3 is 14 residues long. Germline values: CDR1 MDHEN, CDR2 SYDVKM. J lost 1 base, V lost 8 bases, and 2 bases had no gene match. The CDR3 is CASLTSGGTDTQYF. CDR3 sequence (DNA): TGTGCCAGCCTGACTAGCGGGGGCACAGATACGCAGTATTTT.

The chain carries TRBV29-1 and TRBJ2-7, with 8 bases lining up with TRBD2. Germline-derived CDR1 and CDR2 are SQVTM and ANQGSEA. J gave up 1 base and V 4 bases, and 6 bases lay outside the gene matches. The CDR3 runs 14 residues. CDR3 coding DNA: TGCAGCGTTGGGGCGGGAGGCCAATCCTACGAGCAGTACTTC. It specifies CSVGAGGQSYEQYF.

The chain carries TRBV30 and TRBJ2-5; D remains ambiguous. Matching the DNA end better, TRBJ2-7 makes the J call doubtful. This CDR3 has 11 amino acids. The germline V gene encodes CDR1 GTSNPN and CDR2 SVGIG (reference sequence). CDR3 region: CAWSVKDEQYF. In DNA form, the CDR3 reads TGTGCCTGGAGTGTAAAGGACGAGCAGTACTTC.

V is TRBV30 and J is TRBJ1-4, with D uncertain. Trimming took 1 base from V and 8 from J, leaving 26 bases between them. The CDR3 consists of 18 residues. Germline CDR1 is GTSNPN and CDR2 is SVGIG (reference sequence). CDR3 DNA: TGTGCCTGGAGTGCTACCATCCGAGAGACAATCAGAGGGGAAAAACTGTTTTTT. This translates into CAWSATIRETIRGEKLFF. The full variable domain, in which reference TRBV30 and TRBJ1-4 provide the parts outside the CDR3, is SQTIHQWPATLVQPVGSPLSLECTVEGTSNPNLYWYRQAAGRGLQLLFYSVGIGQISSEVPQNLSASRPQDRQFILSSKKLLLSDSGFYLCAWSATIRETIRGEKLFFGSGTQLSVL.

The table lists this clone with a count of one. The chain couples TRBV5-4 to TRBJ1-2; no clear D gene. Germline lookup yields CDR1 SGHNT and CDR2 YYREEE (reference sequence). The CDR3 totals 15 residues. Trimming pared 0 bases from V and 0 bases from J, leaving 9 bases between. Here the CDR3 DNA reads TGTGCCAGCAGCTTGGATAGGTTAGCTAACTATGGCTACACCTTC. This sequence encodes CASSLDRLANYGYTF.

The V and J genes are TRBV9 and TRBJ1-5, with no clear D. V was cut by 4 bases and J by 9 bases, with 17 bases left in between. Germline V gene sequence: CDR1 SGDLS, CDR2 YYNGEE. The CDR3 is made up of 14 amino acids. CDR3 DNA: TGTGCCAGCAGCTCCAAGGCGGCAAATGGGCCCCAGCATTTT. This sequence encodes CASSSKAANGPQHF.

The chain has TRBV28 and TRBJ2-7; D might be TRBD1 (6 bases). Germline V gene data show CDR1 as MDHEN and CDR2 as SYDVKM. V lost 7 bases and J 3 bases, leaving 19 bases between the germline ends. This CDR3 comprises 15 residues. In nucleotides, the CDR3 is TGTGCCAGCACCCCAGGGGCGACGGGCGTCTACGAGCAGTACTTC. It codes for CASTPGATGVYEQYF.

V and J are TRBV9 and TRBJ1-2, with D tentatively TRBD1 (5 bases). V was cut by 2 bases and J by 1 base, with 12 bases left in between. Germline CDR1 and CDR2: SGDLS and YYNGEE. The CDR3 sequence is 15 residues long. CDR3 sequence (DNA): TGTGCCAGCAGCGTGACAGCTAACCTTAACTATGGCTACACCTTC. Its protein product is CASSVTANLNYGYTF.

This clone was counted once. The rearrangement links TRBV2 to TRBJ1-6; 7 bases fit TRBD1. J lost 7 bases, V lost 6 bases, and 3 bases had no gene match. The CDR3 is 13 residues long. Germline-derived CDR1 and CDR2 are SNHLY and FYNNEI. In DNA, the CDR3 is TGTGCCAGCAGCCGGGACAGAAATTCACCCCTCCACTTT. This sequence encodes CASSRDRNSPLHF.

The CDR3 nucleotides read TGTGCCAGCTCACCACTGGTGACTAGCGGGAGTAATGAGCAGTTCTTC. Amino acid sequence: CASSPLVTSGSNEQFF. The rearrangement joins TRBV18 to TRBJ2-1, with TRBD2 identical over 12 bases. This CDR3 contains 16 residues. Germline values: CDR1 KGHSH, CDR2 LQKENI. Trimming removed 1 base from V and 7 bases from J; junction bases left unmatched: 5. Together with reference TRBV18 and TRBJ2-1, the CDR3 gives the full variable domain: NAGVMQNPRHLVRRRGQEARLRCSPMKGHSHVYWYRQLPEEGLKFMVYLQKENIIDESGMPKERFSAEFPKEGPSILRIQQVVRGDSAAYFCASSPLVTSGSNEQFFGPGTRLTVL.

The chain joins TRBV19 to TRBJ1-6; TRBD1 aligns across 10 bases. Germline values: CDR1 LNHDA, CDR2 SQIVND (reference sequence). The CDR3 is 15 amino acids. With 1 base clipped from V and 10 bases from J, the junction kept 4 bases outside the gene matches. This CDR3 reads CASSIGGTGESPLHF. As DNA, the CDR3 is TGTGCCAGTAGTATAGGGGGGACAGGGGAGTCACCCCTCCACTTT.

This chain uses TRBV7-3 with TRBJ2-2, with D unresolved. Germline lookup yields CDR1 SGHTA and CDR2 FQGTGA. V was pared by 4 bases and J by 5 bases, with 17 bases between. This CDR3 has 16 amino acids. The CDR3, as DNA: TGTGCCAGCAGCTCCGGATCGGTCAGGACGACCGGGGAGCTGTTTTTT. Its translation is CASSSGSVRTTGELFF.

V gene TRBV4-1 combines with J gene TRBJ2-7; the D gene is possibly TRBD2 (7 bases). Trimming took 4 bases from V and 0 from J, leaving 16 bases between them. Germline-derived CDR1 and CDR2 are MGHRA and YSYEKL. The CDR3 is 16 amino acids. In DNA, the CDR3 is TGCGCCAGCAGCCGGGGGGGGCAGGGTCCCTCCTACGAGCAGTACTTC. This codes for CASSRGGQGPSYEQYF.

The V call is TRBV7-8, the J call TRBJ2-1; the D call may be TRBD1 or TRBD2 (5 bases each). Trimming removed 2 bases at V and 3 bases at J, with 8 bases between. Germline assignment: CDR1 SGHVS and CDR2 FQNEAQ. The CDR3 is made up of 14 amino acids. CDR3 DNA sequence: TGTGCCAGCAGCTTAAGGGACGGCTACAATGAGCAGTTCTTC. This translates into CASSLRDGYNEQFF.

The chain uses TRBV21-1 and TRBJ2-5; the D call in the table, TRBD1, was not verified against the DNA. TRBV21-1 is deemed a pseudogene. This CDR3 is built from 14 residues. DNA for the CDR3: TGTGCCAGCAGCAGCAGGGGGCGCGGAGAGACCCAGTACTTC. Translation gives CASSSRGRGETQYF.

V usage is TRBV19 and J usage is TRBJ1-6; TRBD1 matches 8 bases. The CDR3 sequence is 14 residues long. Trimming removed 5 bases from V and 10 bases from J; junction bases left unmatched: 7. The V gene's germline CDR1 is LNHDA and CDR2 SQIVND (reference sequence). The chain's CDR3 is CASSRGQGASPLHF. The DNA of the CDR3 is TGTGCCAGTAGTCGAGGGCAGGGGGCCTCACCCCTCCACTTT.

V gene TRBV15 combines with J gene TRBJ2-1; TRBD1 might be the D (5 bases). Looked up from germline, CDR1 is LNHNV and CDR2 is YYDKDF (reference sequence). Trimming took 0 bases from V and 3 from J, leaving 9 bases between them. The CDR3 covers 15 residues. CDR3 DNA sequence: TGTGCCACCAGCAGAGATAGGGGTGACTACAATGAGCAGTTCTTC. It yields the protein CATSRDRGDYNEQFF.

The gene calls are TRBV4-2 and TRBJ2-5; 9 bases match TRBD2. From germline, CDR1 is LGHNA and CDR2 YNFKEQ. This CDR3 comprises 14 residues. With V trimmed by 2 bases and J by 5 bases, 3 bases remained unmatched. The CDR3 sequence: CASSQHSGSETQYF. CDR3 coding DNA: TGTGCCAGCAGCCAACATAGCGGGAGTGAGACCCAGTACTTC.

The gene calls are TRBV28 and TRBJ1-4; no reliable D call. V was shortened by 3 bases and J by 7 bases, with 6 bases between the two germline ends. There are 12 residues in the CDR3. CDR1 and CDR2 from the germline V gene are MDHEN and SYDVKM. DNA for the CDR3: TGTGCCAGCAGTTTCCGGGGTGAAAAACTGTTTTTT. It translates to CASSFRGEKLFF.

The rearrangement uses TRBV11-2 and TRBJ2-5, with 7 positions matching TRBD1. CDR1 and CDR2 (germline): SGHAT, FQNNGV. CDR3 length: 13 amino acids. V lost 5 bases and J lost 5; bases outside the gene matches: 5. The CDR3 sequence: CASSRGQAETQYF. The CDR3 nucleotides read TGTGCCAGCAGCCGCGGACAGGCGGAGACCCAGTACTTC.

The rearrangement joins TRBV11-2 to TRBJ2-7; 8 nucleotides line up with TRBD2. Germline CDR1 and CDR2: SGHAT and FQNNGV. Trimming at V came to 3 bases and at J to 2 bases, leaving 6 bases not matched to a gene. The CDR3 contains 15 residues. The CDR3 nucleotides read TGTGCCAGCAGCTTCTTCGGGGGGGCCGCCTACGAGCAGTACTTC. Residues: CASSFFGGAAYEQYF.

This clone turned up a few times. The V call is TRBV11-2, the J call TRBJ2-6; D might be TRBD1 or TRBD2, each matching 5 bases. CDR3 length equals 17 residues. In germline, CDR1 is SGHAT, CDR2 FQNNGV. Trimming took off 4 bases at V and 1 base at J, with 14 bases between the two ends. CDR3 sequence: CASSSSGPNSGANVLTF. As DNA, the CDR3 is TGTGCCAGCAGCTCATCGGGGCCGAATTCTGGGGCCAACGTCCTGACTTTC.

This CDR3 reads CASSARDSHNEQFF. The CDR3 nucleotides are TGTGCCAGCAGTGCCCGGGACAGCCACAATGAGCAGTTCTTC. V gene TRBV6-5 combines with J gene TRBJ2-1; 7 positions match TRBD1. The CDR3 has 14 amino acids. V was pared by 5 bases and J by 5 bases, with 6 bases of the junction left unmatched. Germline V lookup: CDR1 MNHEY, CDR2 SVGAGI.

V gene TRBV19 combines with J gene TRBJ1-1; perhaps TRBD1 as D (5 bases). V was clipped by 5 bases and J by 8 bases, with 15 bases between them. CDR3 length: 13 amino acids. Germline V gene lookup returns CDR1 LNHDA and CDR2 SQIVND (reference sequence). The CDR3 nucleotides read TGTGCCAGTAGTGGGCTAGCGGGGACCGAAGCTTTCTTT. Protein product: CASSGLAGTEAFF.